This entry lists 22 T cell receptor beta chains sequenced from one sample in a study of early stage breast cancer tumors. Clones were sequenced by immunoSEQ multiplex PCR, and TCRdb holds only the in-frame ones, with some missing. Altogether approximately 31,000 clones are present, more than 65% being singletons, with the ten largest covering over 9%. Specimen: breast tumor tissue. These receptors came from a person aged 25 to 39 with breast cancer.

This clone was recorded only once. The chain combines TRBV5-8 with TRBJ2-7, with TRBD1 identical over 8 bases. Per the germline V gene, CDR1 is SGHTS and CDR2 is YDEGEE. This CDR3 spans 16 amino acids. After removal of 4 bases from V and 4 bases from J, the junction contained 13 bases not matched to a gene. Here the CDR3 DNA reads TGTGCCAGCAGCGAGGACCAGGGGGCCTCATTATACGAGCAGTACTTC. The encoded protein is CASSEDQGASLYEQYF.

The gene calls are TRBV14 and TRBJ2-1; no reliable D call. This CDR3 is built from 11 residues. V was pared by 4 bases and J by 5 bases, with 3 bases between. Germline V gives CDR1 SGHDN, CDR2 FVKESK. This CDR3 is CASSLDNEQFF. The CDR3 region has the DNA TGTGCCAGCAGCCTGGACAATGAGCAGTTCTTC.

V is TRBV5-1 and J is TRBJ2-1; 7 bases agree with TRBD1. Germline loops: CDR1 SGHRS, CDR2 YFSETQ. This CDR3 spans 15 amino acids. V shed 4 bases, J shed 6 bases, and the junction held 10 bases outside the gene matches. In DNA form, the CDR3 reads TGCGCCAGCAGCAGACCTGACAGGGTTGGCAATGAGCAGTTCTTC. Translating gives CASSRPDRVGNEQFF.

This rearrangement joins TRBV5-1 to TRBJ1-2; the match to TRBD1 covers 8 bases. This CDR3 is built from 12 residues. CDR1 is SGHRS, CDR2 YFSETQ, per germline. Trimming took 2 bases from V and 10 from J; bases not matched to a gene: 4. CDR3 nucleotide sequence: TGCGCCAGCAGCTTTGGGACAGGAGTCTACACCTTC. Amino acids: CASSFGTGVYTF.

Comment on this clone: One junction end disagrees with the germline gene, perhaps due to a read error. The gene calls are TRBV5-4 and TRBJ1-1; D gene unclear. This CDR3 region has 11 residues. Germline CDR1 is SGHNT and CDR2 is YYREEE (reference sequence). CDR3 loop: CASRLDTEAFF. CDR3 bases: TGTGCCAGCAGGTTGGACACTGAAGCTTTCTTT.

The CDR3 is CASSIGTLYNEQFF. The CDR3 DNA follows: TGTGCCAGCTCAATCGGGACACTTTACAATGAGCAGTTCTTC. The rearrangement links TRBV6-6 to TRBJ2-1; D is perhaps TRBD1 (6 bases). The CDR3 length is 14 residues. Germline V lookup: CDR1 MNHNY, CDR2 SVGAGI (reference sequence). Trimming left V 8 bases short and J 4 bases short, with 15 bases between.

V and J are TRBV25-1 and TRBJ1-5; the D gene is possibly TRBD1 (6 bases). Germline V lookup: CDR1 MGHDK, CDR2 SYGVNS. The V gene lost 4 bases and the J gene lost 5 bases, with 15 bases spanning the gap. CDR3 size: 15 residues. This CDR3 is CASSVVEQGDQPQHF. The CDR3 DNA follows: TGTGCCAGCAGTGTGGTCGAACAGGGAGATCAGCCCCAGCATTTT.

CDR3 bases: TGTGCCAGCAGCCCCACAGCGGGGGGTAACAATGAGCAGTTCTTC. It is translated as CASSPTAGGNNEQFF. The chain combines TRBV7-2 with TRBJ2-1; 9 nucleotides align to TRBD2. CDR3 length: 15 amino acids. The J segment lost 5 bases and the V segment lost 5 bases, leaving 7 bases of the junction unmatched. Germline V CDR1 and CDR2: SGHTA, FQGNSA. The entire variable domain, with the rest obtained from reference TRBV7-2 and TRBJ2-1, is as follows: GAGVSQSPSNKVTEKGKDVELRCDPISGHTALYWYRQSLGQGLEFLIYFQGNSAPDKSGLPSDRFSAERTGGSVSTLTIQRTQQEDSAVYLCASSPTAGGNNEQFFGPGTRLTVL.

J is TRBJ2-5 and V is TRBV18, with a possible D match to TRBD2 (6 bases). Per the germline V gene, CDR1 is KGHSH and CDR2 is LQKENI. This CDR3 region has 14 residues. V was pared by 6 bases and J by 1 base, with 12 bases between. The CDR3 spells CASSPGLSQETQYF. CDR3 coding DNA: TGTGCCAGCTCGCCGGGACTGAGCCAAGAGACCCAGTACTTC.

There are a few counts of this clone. The chain's CDR3 is CAWSALGSGNSPLHF. As DNA, the CDR3 is TGTGCCTGGAGTGCCTTAGGGTCGGGTAATTCACCCCTCCACTTT. This chain links TRBV30 with TRBJ1-6, with D uncertain. This CDR3 is 15 amino acids long. V shed 1 base and J shed 6 bases, with 13 bases lying between them. Germline V lookup: CDR1 GTSNPN, CDR2 SVGIG (reference sequence). The entire variable domain, with the rest obtained from reference TRBV30 and TRBJ1-6, is as follows: SQTIHQWPATLVQPVGSPLSLECTVEGTSNPNLYWYRQAAGRGLQLLFYSVGIGQISSEVPQNLSASRPQDRQFILSSKKLLLSDSGFYLCAWSALGSGNSPLHFGNGTRLTVT.

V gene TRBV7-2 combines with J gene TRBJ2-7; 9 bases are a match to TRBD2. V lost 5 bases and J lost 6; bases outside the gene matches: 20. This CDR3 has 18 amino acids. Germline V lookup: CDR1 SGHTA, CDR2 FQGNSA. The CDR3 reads CASSPKNQLAGAPLEQYF. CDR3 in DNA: TGTGCCAGCAGCCCAAAAAACCAATTAGCGGGAGCCCCCCTCGAGCAGTACTTC.

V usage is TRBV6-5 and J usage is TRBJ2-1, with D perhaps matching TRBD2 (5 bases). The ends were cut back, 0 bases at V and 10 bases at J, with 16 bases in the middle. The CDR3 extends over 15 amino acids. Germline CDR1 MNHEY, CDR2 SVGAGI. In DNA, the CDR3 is TGTGCCAGCAGTTACTCGCTAGCCAACTCCTGGGAGCAGTTCTTC. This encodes CASSYSLANSWEQFF.

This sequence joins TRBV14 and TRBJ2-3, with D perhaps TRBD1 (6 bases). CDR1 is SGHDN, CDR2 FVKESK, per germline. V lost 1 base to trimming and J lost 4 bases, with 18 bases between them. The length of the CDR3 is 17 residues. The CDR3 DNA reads TGTGCCAGCAGCCAAGGGTCGTCCAGGGGCAGCGCAGATACGCAGTATTTT. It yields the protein CASSQGSSRGSADTQYF.

The CDR3 loop reads CASSFRGAGGGYTF. CDR3 sequence (DNA): TGTGCCAGCAGTTTCCGGGGGGCCGGCGGTGGCTACACCTTC. The V and J genes are TRBV27 and TRBJ1-2; a possible D gene is TRBD1 (6 bases). Germline loops: CDR1 MNHEY, CDR2 SMNVEV (reference sequence). Trimming took off 3 bases at V and 7 bases at J, with 15 bases between the two ends. The CDR3 sequence is 14 residues long.

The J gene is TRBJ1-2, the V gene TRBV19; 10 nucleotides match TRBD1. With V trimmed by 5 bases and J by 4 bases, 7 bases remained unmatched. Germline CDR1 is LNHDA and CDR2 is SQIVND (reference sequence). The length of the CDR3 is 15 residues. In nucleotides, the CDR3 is TGTGCCAGTAGTTCCGGGACAGGGGCCCTCTATGGCTACACCTTC. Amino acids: CASSSGTGALYGYTF.

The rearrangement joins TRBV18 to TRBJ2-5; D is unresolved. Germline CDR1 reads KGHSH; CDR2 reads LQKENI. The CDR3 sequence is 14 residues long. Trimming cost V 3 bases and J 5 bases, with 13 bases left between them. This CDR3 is CASSPLAQAETQYF. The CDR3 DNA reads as TGTGCCAGCTCACCCCTGGCCCAGGCGGAGACCCAGTACTTC.

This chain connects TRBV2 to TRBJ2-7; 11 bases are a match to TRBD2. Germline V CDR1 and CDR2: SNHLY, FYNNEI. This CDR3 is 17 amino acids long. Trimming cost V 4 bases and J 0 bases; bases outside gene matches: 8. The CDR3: CASSGLAGIRPSYEQYF. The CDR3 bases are TGTGCCAGCAGTGGACTAGCGGGGATCCGTCCCTCCTACGAGCAGTACTTC. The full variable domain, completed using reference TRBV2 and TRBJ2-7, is EPEVTQTPSHQVTQMGQEVILRCVPISNHLYFYWYRQILGQKVEFLVSFYNNEISEKSEIFDDQFSVERPDGSNFTLKIRSTKLEDSAMYFCASSGLAGIRPSYEQYFGPGTRLTVT.

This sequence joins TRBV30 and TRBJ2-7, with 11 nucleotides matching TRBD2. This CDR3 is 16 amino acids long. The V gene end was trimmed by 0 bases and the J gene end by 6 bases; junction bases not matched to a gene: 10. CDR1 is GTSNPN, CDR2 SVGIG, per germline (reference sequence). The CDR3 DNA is TGTGCCTGGAGTGTCAGTACTAGCGGGAGTCCGGGCGAGCAGTACTTC. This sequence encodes CAWSVSTSGSPGEQYF.

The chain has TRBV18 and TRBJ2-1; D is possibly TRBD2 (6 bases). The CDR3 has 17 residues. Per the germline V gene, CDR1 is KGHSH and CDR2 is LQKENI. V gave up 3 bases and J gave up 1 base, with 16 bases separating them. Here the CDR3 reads CASSPPTGGKSYNEQFF. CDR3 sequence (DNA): TGTGCCAGCTCACCCCCGACTGGCGGGAAGTCCTACAATGAGCAGTTCTTC.

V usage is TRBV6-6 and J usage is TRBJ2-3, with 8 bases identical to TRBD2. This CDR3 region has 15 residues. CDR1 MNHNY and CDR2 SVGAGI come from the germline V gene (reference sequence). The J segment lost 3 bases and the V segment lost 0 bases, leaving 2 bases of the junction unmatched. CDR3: CASSYSGTSTDTQYF. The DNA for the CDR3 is TGTGCCAGCAGTTACTCGGGGACTAGTACAGATACGCAGTATTTT.

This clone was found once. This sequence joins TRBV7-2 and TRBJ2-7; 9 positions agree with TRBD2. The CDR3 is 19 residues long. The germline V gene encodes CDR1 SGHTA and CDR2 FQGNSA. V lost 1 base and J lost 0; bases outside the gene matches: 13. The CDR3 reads CASSLVRWARLADSYEQYF. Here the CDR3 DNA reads TGTGCCAGCAGCTTAGTACGGTGGGCCCGACTAGCGGACTCCTACGAGCAGTACTTC.

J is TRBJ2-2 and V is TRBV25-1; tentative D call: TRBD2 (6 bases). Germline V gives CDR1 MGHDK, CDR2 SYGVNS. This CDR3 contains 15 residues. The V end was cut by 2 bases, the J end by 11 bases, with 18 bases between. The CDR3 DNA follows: TGTGCCAGCAGTGAAGTGCTAGCGCCTCTGAGCGAGCTGTTTTTT. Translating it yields CASSEVLAPLSELFF.